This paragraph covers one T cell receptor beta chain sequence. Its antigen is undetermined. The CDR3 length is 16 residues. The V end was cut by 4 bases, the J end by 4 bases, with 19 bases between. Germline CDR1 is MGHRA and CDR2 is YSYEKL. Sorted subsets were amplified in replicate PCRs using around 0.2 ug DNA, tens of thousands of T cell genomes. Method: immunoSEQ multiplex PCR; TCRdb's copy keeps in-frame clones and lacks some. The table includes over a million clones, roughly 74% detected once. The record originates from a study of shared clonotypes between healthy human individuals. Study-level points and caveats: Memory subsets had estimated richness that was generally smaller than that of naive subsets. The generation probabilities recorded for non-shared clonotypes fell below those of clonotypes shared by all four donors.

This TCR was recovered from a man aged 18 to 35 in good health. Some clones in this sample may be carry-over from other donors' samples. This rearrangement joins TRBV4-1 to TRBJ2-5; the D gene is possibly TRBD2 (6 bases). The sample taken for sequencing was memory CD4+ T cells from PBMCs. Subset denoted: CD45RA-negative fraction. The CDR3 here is CASSPRVAVEGETQYF. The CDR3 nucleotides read TGCGCCAGCAGCCCTAGAGTAGCGGTCGAGGGAGAGACCCAGTACTTC.